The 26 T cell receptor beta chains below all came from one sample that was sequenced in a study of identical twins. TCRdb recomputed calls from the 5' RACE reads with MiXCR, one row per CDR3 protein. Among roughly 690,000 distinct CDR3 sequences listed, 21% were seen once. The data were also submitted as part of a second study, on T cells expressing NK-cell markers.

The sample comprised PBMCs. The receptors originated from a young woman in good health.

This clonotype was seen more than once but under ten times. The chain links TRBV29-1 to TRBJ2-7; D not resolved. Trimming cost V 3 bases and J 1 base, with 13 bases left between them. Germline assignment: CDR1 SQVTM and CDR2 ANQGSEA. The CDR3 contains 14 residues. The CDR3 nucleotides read TGCAGCGTTGATGACGGAGAAGGTTCCTACGAGCAGTACTTC. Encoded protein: CSVDDGEGSYEQYF.

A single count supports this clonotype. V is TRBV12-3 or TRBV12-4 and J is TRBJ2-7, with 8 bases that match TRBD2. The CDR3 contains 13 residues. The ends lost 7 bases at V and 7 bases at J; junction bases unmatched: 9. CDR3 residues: CASKAGDAREQYF. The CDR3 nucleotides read TGTGCCAGCAAAGCGGGAGACGCCAGAGAGCAGTACTTC.

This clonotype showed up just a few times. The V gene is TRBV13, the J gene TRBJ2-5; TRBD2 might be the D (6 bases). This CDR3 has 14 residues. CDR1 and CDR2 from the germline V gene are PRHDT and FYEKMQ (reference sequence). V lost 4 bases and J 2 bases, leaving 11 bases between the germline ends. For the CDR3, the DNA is TGTGCCAGCAGCTCCCGGGACTTACAAGAGACCCAGTACTTC. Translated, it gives CASSSRDLQETQYF.

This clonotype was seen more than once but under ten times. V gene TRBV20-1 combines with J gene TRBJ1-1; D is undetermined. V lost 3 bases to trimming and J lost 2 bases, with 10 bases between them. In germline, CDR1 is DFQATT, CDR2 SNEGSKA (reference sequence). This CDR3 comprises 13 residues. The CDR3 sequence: CSASGVSNTEAFF. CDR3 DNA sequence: TGCAGTGCTAGCGGGGTTTCAAACACTGAAGCTTTCTTT.

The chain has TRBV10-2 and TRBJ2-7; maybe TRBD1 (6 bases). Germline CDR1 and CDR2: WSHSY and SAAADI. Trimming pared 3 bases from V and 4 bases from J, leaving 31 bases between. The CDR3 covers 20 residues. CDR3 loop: CASSDLAPDSLRFTRYEQYF. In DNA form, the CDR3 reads TGCGCCAGCAGTGACCTCGCCCCGGACAGCCTACGCTTCACCAGATACGAGCAGTACTTC.

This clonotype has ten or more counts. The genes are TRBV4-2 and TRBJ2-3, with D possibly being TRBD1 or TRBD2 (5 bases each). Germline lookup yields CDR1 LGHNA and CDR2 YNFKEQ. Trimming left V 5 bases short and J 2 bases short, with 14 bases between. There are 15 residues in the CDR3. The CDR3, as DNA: TGTGCCAGCAGCGAAAGGGGACGGGTCACAGATACGCAGTATTTT. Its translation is CASSERGRVTDTQYF.

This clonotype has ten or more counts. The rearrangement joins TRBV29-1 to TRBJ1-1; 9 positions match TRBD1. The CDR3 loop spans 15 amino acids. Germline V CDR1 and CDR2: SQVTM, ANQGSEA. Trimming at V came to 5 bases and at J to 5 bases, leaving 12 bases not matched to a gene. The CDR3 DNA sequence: TGCAGCGTTTCGAGACCTGACAGGGGGAGGACTGAAGCTTTCTTT. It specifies CSVSRPDRGRTEAFF.

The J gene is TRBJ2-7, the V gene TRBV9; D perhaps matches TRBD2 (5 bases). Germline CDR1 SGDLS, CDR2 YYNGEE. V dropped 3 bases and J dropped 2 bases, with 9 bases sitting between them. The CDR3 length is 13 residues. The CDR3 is CASSAWGAYEQYF. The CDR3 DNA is TGTGCCAGCAGCGCCTGGGGAGCCTACGAGCAGTACTTC.

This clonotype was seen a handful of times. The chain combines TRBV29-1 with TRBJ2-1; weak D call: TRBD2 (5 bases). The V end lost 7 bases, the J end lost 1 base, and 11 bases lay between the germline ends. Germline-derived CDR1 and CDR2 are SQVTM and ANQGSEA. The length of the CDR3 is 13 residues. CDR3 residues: CSGLPGSYNEQFF. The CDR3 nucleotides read TGCAGCGGTCTCCCGGGATCCTACAATGAGCAGTTCTTC.

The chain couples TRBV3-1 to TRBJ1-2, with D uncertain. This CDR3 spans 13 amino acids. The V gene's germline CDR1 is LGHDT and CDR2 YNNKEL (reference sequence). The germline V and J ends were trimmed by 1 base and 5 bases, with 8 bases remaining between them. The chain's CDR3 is CASSQGARYGYTF. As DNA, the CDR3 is TGTGCCAGCAGCCAAGGCGCGAGATATGGCTACACCTTC. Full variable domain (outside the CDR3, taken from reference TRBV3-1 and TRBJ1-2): DTAVSQTPKYLVTQMGNDKSIKCEQNLGHDTMYWYKQDSKKFLKIMFSYNNKELIINETVPNRFSPKSPDKAHLNLHINSLELGDSAVYFCASSQGARYGYTFGSGTRLTVV.

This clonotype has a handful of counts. This chain's CDR3 is CSVDARVSTF. The CDR3 coding sequence is TGCAGCGTTGATGCCAGGGTATCTACCTTC. This chain uses TRBV29-1 with TRBJ1-2; weak D call: TRBD1 (5 bases). Germline V CDR1 and CDR2: SQVTM, ANQGSEA. The CDR3 covers 10 residues. Deletions cut 3 bases from V and 14 bases from J, with 13 bases between.

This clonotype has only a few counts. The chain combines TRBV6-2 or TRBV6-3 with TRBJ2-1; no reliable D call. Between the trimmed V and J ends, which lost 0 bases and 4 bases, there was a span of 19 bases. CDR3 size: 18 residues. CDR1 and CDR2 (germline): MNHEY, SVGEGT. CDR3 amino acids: CASSYSIEWTTVYNEQFF. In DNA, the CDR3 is TGTGCCAGCAGTTACTCGATAGAGTGGACCACGGTTTACAATGAGCAGTTCTTC.

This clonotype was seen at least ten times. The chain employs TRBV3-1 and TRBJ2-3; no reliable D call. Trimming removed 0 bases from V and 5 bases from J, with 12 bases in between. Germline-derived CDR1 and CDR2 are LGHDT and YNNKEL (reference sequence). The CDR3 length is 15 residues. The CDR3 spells CASSQDNIAVDTQYF. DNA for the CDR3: TGTGCCAGCAGCCAAGATAATATTGCGGTAGATACGCAGTATTTT.

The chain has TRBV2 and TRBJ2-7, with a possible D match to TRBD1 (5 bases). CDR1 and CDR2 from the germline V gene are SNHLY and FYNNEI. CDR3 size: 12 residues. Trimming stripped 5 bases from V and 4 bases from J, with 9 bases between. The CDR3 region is CASSSDTYEQYF. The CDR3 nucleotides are TGTGCCAGCAGTTCGGACACTTACGAGCAGTACTTC.

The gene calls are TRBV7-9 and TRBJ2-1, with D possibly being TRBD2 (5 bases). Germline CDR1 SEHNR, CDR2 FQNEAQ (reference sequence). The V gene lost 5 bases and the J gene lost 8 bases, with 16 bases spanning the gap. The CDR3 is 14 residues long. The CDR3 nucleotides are TGTGCCAGCAGCCCCCCCGGACTGAGAGATGAGCAGTTCTTC. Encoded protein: CASSPPGLRDEQFF.

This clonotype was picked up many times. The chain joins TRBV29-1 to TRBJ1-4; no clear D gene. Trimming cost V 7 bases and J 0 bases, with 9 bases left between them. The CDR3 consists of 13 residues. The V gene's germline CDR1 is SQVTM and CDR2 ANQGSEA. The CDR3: CSGSVATNEKLFF. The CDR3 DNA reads TGCAGCGGGAGCGTTGCAACTAATGAAAAACTGTTTTTT.

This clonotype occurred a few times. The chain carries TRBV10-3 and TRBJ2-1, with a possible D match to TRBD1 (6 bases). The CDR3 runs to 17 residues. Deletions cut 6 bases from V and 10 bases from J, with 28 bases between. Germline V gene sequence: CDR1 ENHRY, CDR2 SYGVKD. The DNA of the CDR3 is TGTGCCATCAGGCCCGGAACGAGGGGGAACCTACCTAACGAGCAGTTCTTC. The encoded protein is CAIRPGTRGNLPNEQFF.

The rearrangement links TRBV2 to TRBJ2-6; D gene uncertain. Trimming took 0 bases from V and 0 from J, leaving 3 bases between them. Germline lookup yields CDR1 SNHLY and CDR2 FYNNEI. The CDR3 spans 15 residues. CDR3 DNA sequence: TGTGCCAGCAGTGAAGCACGCTCTGGGGCCAACGTCCTGACTTTC. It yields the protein CASSEARSGANVLTF.

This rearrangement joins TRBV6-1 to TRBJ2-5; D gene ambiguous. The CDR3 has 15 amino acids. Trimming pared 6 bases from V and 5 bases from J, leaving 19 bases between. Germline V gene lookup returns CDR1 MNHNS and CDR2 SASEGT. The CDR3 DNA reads TGTGCCAGCAGCAACGGAGCGAATCACTGGGAGACCCAGTACTTC. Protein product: CASSNGANHWETQYF.

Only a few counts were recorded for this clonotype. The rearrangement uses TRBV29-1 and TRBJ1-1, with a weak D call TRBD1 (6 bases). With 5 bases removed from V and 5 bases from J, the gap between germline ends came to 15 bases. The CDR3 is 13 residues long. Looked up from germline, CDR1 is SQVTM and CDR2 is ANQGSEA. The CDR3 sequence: CSVRARGNTEAFF. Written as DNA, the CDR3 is TGCAGCGTTAGGGCCAGGGGAAATACTGAAGCTTTCTTT.

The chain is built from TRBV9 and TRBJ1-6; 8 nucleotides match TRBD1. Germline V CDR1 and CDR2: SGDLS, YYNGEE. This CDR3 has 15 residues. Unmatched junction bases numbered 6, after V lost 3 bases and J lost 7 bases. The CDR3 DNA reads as TGTGCCAGCAGCGACGCGGGACAGGCGAATTCACCCCTCCACTTT. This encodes CASSDAGQANSPLHF.

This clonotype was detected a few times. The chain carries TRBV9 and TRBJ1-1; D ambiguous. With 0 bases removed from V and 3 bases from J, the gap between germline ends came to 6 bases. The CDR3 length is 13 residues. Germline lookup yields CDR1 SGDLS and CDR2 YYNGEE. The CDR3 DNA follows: TGTGCCAGCAGCGTAGATCAGTACACTGAAGCTTTCTTT. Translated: CASSVDQYTEAFF.

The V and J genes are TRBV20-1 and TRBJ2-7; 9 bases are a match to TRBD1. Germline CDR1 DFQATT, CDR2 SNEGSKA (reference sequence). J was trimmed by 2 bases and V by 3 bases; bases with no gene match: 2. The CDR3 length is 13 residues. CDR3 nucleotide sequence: TGCAGTGCTAGGCGGGACAGGGCCTACGAGCAGTACTTC. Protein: CSARRDRAYEQYF.

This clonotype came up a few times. This chain's CDR3 is CASKGGERPYNEQFF. CDR3 bases: TGTGCCAGCAAGGGGGGGGAGCGACCCTACAATGAGCAGTTCTTC. The rearrangement joins TRBV7-9 to TRBJ2-1, with D maybe TRBD2 (7 bases). The CDR3 consists of 15 residues. Germline assignment: CDR1 SEHNR and CDR2 FQNEAQ (reference sequence). Trimming removed 7 bases from V and 2 bases from J, with 15 bases in between.

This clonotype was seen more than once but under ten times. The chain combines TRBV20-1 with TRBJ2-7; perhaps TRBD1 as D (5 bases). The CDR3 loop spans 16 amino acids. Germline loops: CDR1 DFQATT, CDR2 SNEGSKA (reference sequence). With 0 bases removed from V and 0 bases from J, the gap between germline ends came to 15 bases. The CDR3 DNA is TGCAGTGCTAGAGATGGCGGCCTAGGGGACTCCTACGAGCAGTACTTC. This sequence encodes CSARDGGLGDSYEQYF.

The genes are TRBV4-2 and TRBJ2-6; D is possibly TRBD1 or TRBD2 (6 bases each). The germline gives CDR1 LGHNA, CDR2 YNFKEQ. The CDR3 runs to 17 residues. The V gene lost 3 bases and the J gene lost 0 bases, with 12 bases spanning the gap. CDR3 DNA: TGTGCCAGCAGCCAGGAGAGGGGGGACTCTGGGGCCAACGTCCTGACTTTC. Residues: CASSQERGDSGANVLTF.